A selection of T cell receptor beta chains follows, all from one sample in a study of blood T cell repertoires in COVID-19. Sequencing was performed with immunoSEQ multiplex PCR; in TCRdb, only in-frame clones are kept and a portion is missing. This table holds 200,000 to 250,000 clones, approximately 90% found once. Material for sequencing was peripheral blood. These receptors were obtained from a woman in her forties or fifties with COVID-19, enrolled during active disease. Each CDR3 is given with its conserved first and last residue. A D gene is named only where the DNA matches it firmly. Clone sizes are given selectively: once, few, many, or a class where the clone is expanded.

V gene: TRBV5-1; D gene: .; clone size: .; J gene: TRBJ2-3; CDR3 protein: CASHYYSGESTDTQYF; CDR3 DNA: TGCGCCAGCCACTATTATTCGGGGGAGAGCACAGATACGCAGTATTTT
V gene: TRBV27; D gene: .; clone size: .; J gene: TRBJ1-1; CDR3 protein: CASSLRHRAEAFF; CDR3 DNA: TGTGCCAGCAGTTTGCGACATCGCGCTGAAGCTTTCTTT
V gene: TRBV3-1/TRBV3-2; D gene: TRBD1; clone size: .; J gene: TRBJ1-3; CDR3 protein: CASSQDRGDRAISGNTIYF; CDR3 DNA: TGTGCCAGCAGCCAAGATAGGGGGGACAGGGCGATCTCTGGAAACACCATATATTTT
V gene: TRBV9; D gene: TRBD2; clone size: .; J gene: TRBJ2-1; CDR3 protein: CASSVGLEIYNEQFF; CDR3 DNA: TGTGCCAGCAGCGTGGGACTAGAAATTTACAATGAGCAGTTCTTC
V gene: TRBV7-6; D gene: .; clone size: .; J gene: TRBJ2-3; CDR3 protein: CASSPRTTTSTDTQYF; CDR3 DNA: TGTGCCAGCAGCCCCAGGACAACGACTAGCACAGATACGCAGTATTTT
V gene: TRBV5-6; D gene: .; clone size: .; J gene: TRBJ2-5; CDR3 protein: CASSFSPSGQETQYF; CDR3 DNA: TGTGCCAGCAGCTTCTCCCCCAGCGGCCAAGAGACCCAGTACTTC
V gene: TRBV2; D gene: TRBD1; clone size: .; J gene: TRBJ1-4; CDR3 protein: CASSGTGPGEKLFF; CDR3 DNA: TGTGCCAGCAGTGGGACAGGGCCGGGTGAAAAACTGTTTTTT
V gene: TRBV5-6; D gene: .; clone size: .; J gene: TRBJ2-5; CDR3 protein: CASSLADHRGTQYF; CDR3 DNA: TGTGCCAGCAGCTTGGCCGACCATAGAGGGACCCAGTACTTC
V gene: TRBV11-2; D gene: .; clone size: .; J gene: TRBJ1-3; CDR3 protein: CASSPRTAGNTIYF; CDR3 DNA: TGTGCCAGCAGCCCACGGACAGCTGGAAACACCATATATTTT
V gene: TRBV18; D gene: .; clone size: .; J gene: TRBJ1-2; CDR3 protein: CASSPIDSANGYTF; CDR3 DNA: TGTGCCAGCTCACCCATCGACAGTGCGAATGGCTACACCTTC
V gene: TRBV6-6; D gene: .; clone size: .; J gene: TRBJ1-1; CDR3 protein: CASSSTQGTEAFF; CDR3 DNA: TGTGCCAGCAGTTCCACACAGGGAACTGAAGCTTTCTTT
V gene: TRBV7-2; D gene: TRBD1; clone size: .; J gene: TRBJ1-3; CDR3 protein: CASSIDRVGTGNTIYF; CDR3 DNA: TGTGCCAGCAGCATTGACAGGGTTGGAACTGGAAACACCATATATTTT
V gene: TRBV3-1/TRBV3-2; D gene: TRBD1; clone size: once; J gene: TRBJ2-2; CDR3 protein: CASSQGPGGSGELFF; CDR3 DNA: TGTGCCAGCAGCCAAGGCCCAGGGGGCAGCGGGGAGCTGTTTTTT
V gene: TRBV19; D gene: TRBD1; clone size: .; J gene: TRBJ2-1; CDR3 protein: CASSIRQGAVRFF; CDR3 DNA: TGTGCCAGTAGTATCCGACAGGGGGCAGTTCGGTTCTTC
V gene: TRBV19; D gene: .; clone size: .; J gene: TRBJ1-5; CDR3 protein: CASSIRGFGQPQHF; CDR3 DNA: TGTGCCAGTAGTATAAGGGGGTTTGGTCAGCCCCAGCATTTT
V gene: TRBV6-6; D gene: .; clone size: .; J gene: TRBJ1-6; CDR3 protein: CASSHLGELTSPLHF; CDR3 DNA: TGTGCCAGCAGCCACCTGGGCGAGTTGACTTCACCCCTCCACTTT
V gene: TRBV10-2; D gene: .; clone size: .; J gene: TRBJ1-6; CDR3 protein: CASKWRGSPTDSPLHF; CDR3 DNA: TGCGCCAGCAAGTGGAGGGGAAGTCCAACTGATTCACCCCTCCACTTT
V gene: TRBV11-2; D gene: .; clone size: .; J gene: TRBJ1-6; CDR3 protein: CASSLETLNSPLHF; CDR3 DNA: TGTGCCAGCAGCTTAGAGACTCTCAATTCACCCCTCCACTTT
V gene: TRBV7-9; D gene: .; clone size: few; J gene: TRBJ1-4; CDR3 protein: CASSFRGRHEKLFF; CDR3 DNA: TGTGCCAGCAGCTTTCGGGGGAGGCATGAAAAACTGTTTTTT
V gene: TRBV18; D gene: .; clone size: .; J gene: TRBJ2-5; CDR3 protein: CASSPISGTKGETQYF; CDR3 DNA: TGTGCCAGCTCACCGATTTCCGGGACAAAGGGGGAGACCCAGTACTTC
V gene: TRBV6-5; D gene: .; clone size: few; J gene: TRBJ1-6; CDR3 protein: CASGVNSPLHF; CDR3 DNA: TGTGCATCGGGTGTAAATTCACCCCTCCACTTT
V gene: TRBV5-1; D gene: .; clone size: .; J gene: TRBJ1-2; CDR3 protein: CASSLTANYGYTF; CDR3 DNA: TGCGCCAGCAGCTTAACGGCTAACTATGGCTACACCTTC
V gene: TRBV5-1; D gene: TRBD1; clone size: .; J gene: TRBJ2-7; CDR3 protein: CASSLGTGTYEQYF; CDR3 DNA: TGCGCCAGCAGCTTGGGGACAGGTACCTACGAGCAGTACTTC
V gene: TRBV9; D gene: TRBD2; clone size: .; J gene: TRBJ2-1; CDR3 protein: CASSALAAIYNEQFF; CDR3 DNA: TGTGCCAGCAGCGCACTAGCGGCGATTTACAATGAGCAGTTCTTC
V gene: TRBV5-1; D gene: TRBD1; clone size: .; J gene: TRBJ1-6; CDR3 protein: CASSLTQGQGANNSPLHF; CDR3 DNA: TGCGCCAGCAGCTTGACCCAGGGCCAGGGGGCGAATAATTCACCCCTCCACTTT
V gene: TRBV5-1; D gene: .; clone size: .; J gene: TRBJ2-1; CDR3 protein: CASSPGTFSSYNEQFF; CDR3 DNA: TGCGCCAGCAGCCCCGGGACTTTCAGCTCCTACAATGAGCAGTTCTTC
V gene: TRBV5-1; D gene: .; clone size: .; J gene: TRBJ2-1; CDR3 protein: CASSLAAGRNSGEQFF; CDR3 DNA: TGCGCCAGCAGCTTGGCCGCGGGGCGGAATTCGGGTGAGCAGTTCTTC
V gene: TRBV12-3/TRBV12-4; D gene: .; clone size: .; J gene: TRBJ1-2; CDR3 protein: CASSGQFKGYTF; CDR3 DNA: TGTGCCAGCAGTGGCCAGTTCAAGGGCTACACCTTC
V gene: TRBV2; D gene: TRBD1; clone size: .; J gene: TRBJ2-3; CDR3 protein: CASRGQGFSTDTQYF; CDR3 DNA: TGTGCCAGCCGAGGACAGGGCTTTAGCACAGATACGCAGTATTTT
V gene: TRBV12-3/TRBV12-4; D gene: .; clone size: .; J gene: TRBJ2-7; CDR3 protein: CASRPTSSYEQYF; CDR3 DNA: TGTGCCAGCAGACCGACATCTTCTTACGAGCAGTACTTC
V gene: TRBV19; D gene: .; clone size: .; J gene: TRBJ1-1; CDR3 protein: CASQADRRAFF; CDR3 DNA: TGTGCCAGTCAAGCGGACCGGCGAGCTTTCTTT
V gene: TRBV12-3/TRBV12-4; D gene: .; clone size: .; J gene: TRBJ1-2; CDR3 protein: CASSPSRGHGYTF; CDR3 DNA: TGTGCCAGCAGTCCCTCACGAGGCCATGGCTACACCTTC
V gene: TRBV7-2; D gene: TRBD1; clone size: .; J gene: TRBJ1-6; CDR3 protein: CASSPGQGVGVFSPLHF; CDR3 DNA: TGTGCCAGCAGCCCCGGACAGGGAGTGGGAGTATTCTCACCCCTCCACTTT
V gene: TRBV30; D gene: .; clone size: .; J gene: TRBJ2-1; CDR3 protein: CAWNPTGTHNEQFF; CDR3 DNA: TGTGCCTGGAACCCGACAGGGACTCACAATGAGCAGTTCTTC
V gene: TRBV19; D gene: TRBD1; clone size: .; J gene: TRBJ1-1; CDR3 protein: CASSPQGANEAFF; CDR3 DNA: TGTGCCAGTAGTCCTCAGGGGGCGAATGAAGCTTTCTTT
V gene: TRBV28; D gene: .; clone size: .; J gene: TRBJ2-5; CDR3 protein: CASSAEYQETQYF; CDR3 DNA: TGTGCCAGCAGTGCTGAGTACCAAGAGACCCAGTACTTC
V gene: TRBV24-1; D gene: .; clone size: .; J gene: TRBJ2-3; CDR3 protein: CATSDFGGTTDTQYF; CDR3 DNA: TGTGCCACCAGTGATTTCGGGGGTACGACAGATACGCAGTATTTT
V gene: TRBV11-2; D gene: .; clone size: .; J gene: TRBJ2-3; CDR3 protein: CASSLDLGQPLAQYF; CDR3 DNA: TGTGCCAGCAGCTTAGATTTAGGACAACCCCTTGCGCAGTATTTT